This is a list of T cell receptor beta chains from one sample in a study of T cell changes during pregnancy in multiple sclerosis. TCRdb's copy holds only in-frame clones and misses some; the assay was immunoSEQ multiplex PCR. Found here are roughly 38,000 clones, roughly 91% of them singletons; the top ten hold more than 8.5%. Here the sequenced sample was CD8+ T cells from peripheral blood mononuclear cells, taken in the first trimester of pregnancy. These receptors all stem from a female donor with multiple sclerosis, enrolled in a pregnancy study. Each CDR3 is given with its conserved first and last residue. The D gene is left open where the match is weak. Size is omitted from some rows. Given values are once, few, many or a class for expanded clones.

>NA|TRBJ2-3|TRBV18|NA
CASSEGLPLPSTDTQYF
TGTGCCAGCTCAGAGGGCCTTCCATTACCTAGCACAGATACGCAGTATTTT
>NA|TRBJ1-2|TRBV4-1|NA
CASSQDSGDRGIHGYTF
TGCGCCAGCAGCCAAGACTCGGGAGACAGAGGAATACATGGCTACACCTTC
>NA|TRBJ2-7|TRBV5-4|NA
CASSSSELTTYEQYF
TGTGCCAGCAGCTCGAGTGAGCTAACGACCTACGAGCAGTACTTC
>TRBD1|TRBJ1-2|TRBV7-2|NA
CASSILQTGSNYGYTF
TGTGCCAGCAGCATCTTACAGACAGGGTCCAACTATGGCTACACCTTC
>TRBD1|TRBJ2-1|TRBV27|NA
CASSLGTGLTNEQFF
TGTGCCAGCAGTTTAGGGACAGGGCTAACAAATGAGCAGTTCTTC
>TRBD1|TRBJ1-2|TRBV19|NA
CASSITTRTGKTYGYTF
TGTGCCAGTAGTATCACGACCCGGACAGGAAAGACCTATGGCTACACCTTC
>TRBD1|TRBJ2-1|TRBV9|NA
CASSGEGTGSYNEQFF
TGTGCCAGCAGCGGCGAGGGGACAGGATCCTACAATGAGCAGTTCTTC
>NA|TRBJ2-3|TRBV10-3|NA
CAISDLIAYRTDTQYF
TGTGCCATCAGTGACCTGATAGCCTACCGCACAGATACGCAGTATTTT
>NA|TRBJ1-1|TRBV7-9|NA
CASSYKRDPLF
TGTGCCAGCAGCTATAAGCGCGACCCCCTTTTT
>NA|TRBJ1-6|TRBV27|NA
CASSTTFDRSNSPLHF
TGTGCCAGCAGTACCACCTTCGACAGGAGTAATTCACCCCTCCACTTT
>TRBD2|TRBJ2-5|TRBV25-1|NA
CASSEYSQRGGSETQYF
TGTGCCAGCAGTGAATATTCCCAGCGGGGGGGGTCAGAGACCCAGTACTTC
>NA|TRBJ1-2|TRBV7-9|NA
CASSFGVLRTVIRNYGYTF
TGTGCCAGCAGCTTTGGAGTTCTTCGGACAGTCATCCGTAACTATGGCTACACCTTC
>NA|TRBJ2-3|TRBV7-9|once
CASSRESLSTDTQYF
TGTGCCAGCAGTAGGGAGAGCCTTAGCACAGATACGCAGTATTTT
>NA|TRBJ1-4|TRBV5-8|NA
CASSSPWRGARSNEKLFF
TGTGCCAGCAGCTCTCCGTGGCGGGGGGCTCGGTCTAATGAAAAACTGTTTTTT
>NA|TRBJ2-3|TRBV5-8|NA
CASSQRNTVSTDTQYF
TGTGCCAGCAGCCAAAGGAACACAGTAAGCACAGATACGCAGTATTTT
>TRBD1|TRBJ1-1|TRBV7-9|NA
CASSLVGTGFLAEAFF
TGTGCCAGCAGCTTAGTGGGGACAGGGTTCTTAGCTGAAGCTTTCTTT
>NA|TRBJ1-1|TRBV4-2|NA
CASSLQGRNTEAFF
TGTGCCAGCAGTCTACAGGGACGGAACACTGAAGCTTTCTTT
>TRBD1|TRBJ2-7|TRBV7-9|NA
CASSQTGTGTYEQYF
TGTGCCAGCAGCCAGACCGGGACAGGGACCTACGAGCAGTACTTC
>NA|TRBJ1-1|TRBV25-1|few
CASREGVGAFF
TGTGCCAGCAGAGAGGGTGTAGGAGCTTTCTTT
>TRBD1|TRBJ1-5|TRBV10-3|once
CAISESQGADQPQHF
TGTGCCATCAGTGAGTCACAGGGGGCGGATCAGCCCCAGCATTTT
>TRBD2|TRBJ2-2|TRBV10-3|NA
CAISEPGGRASGELFF
TGTGCCATCAGTGAGCCGGGCGGGAGGGCCTCCGGGGAGCTGTTTTTT
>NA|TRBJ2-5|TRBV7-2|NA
CASSVRSYRVGETQYF
TGTGCCAGCAGCGTTAGATCCTACAGGGTCGGAGAGACCCAGTACTTC
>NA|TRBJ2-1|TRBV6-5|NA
CASSPSGGEDNEQFF
TGTGCCAGCAGTCCATCGGGGGGCGAAGACAATGAGCAGTTCTTC
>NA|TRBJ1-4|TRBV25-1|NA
CASSVKDLPGEKLFF
TGTGCCAGCAGTGTAAAGGACCTCCCGGGAGAAAAACTGTTTTTT
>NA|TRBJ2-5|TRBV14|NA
CASSGGYQTQYF
TGTGCCAGCTCGGGGGGCTATCAGACCCAGTACTTC
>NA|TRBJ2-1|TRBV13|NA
CASSLVAPSYNEQFF
TGTGCCAGCAGCTTAGTTGCGCCCTCCTACAATGAGCAGTTCTTC
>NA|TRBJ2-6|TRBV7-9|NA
CASSLAGANVLTF
TGTGCCAGCTCTCTTGCTGGGGCCAACGTCCTGACTTTC
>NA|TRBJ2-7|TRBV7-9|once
CASSLGRSYEQYF
TGTGCCAGCAGCTTGGGCAGATCCTACGAGCAGTACTTC
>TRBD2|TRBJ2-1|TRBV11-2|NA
CASSLVGRASSEQFF
TGTGCCAGCAGCTTAGTCGGGAGGGCCTCTAGTGAGCAGTTCTTC
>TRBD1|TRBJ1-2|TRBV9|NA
CASSPSGGFGPGYTF
TGTGCCAGCAGCCCCTCAGGGGGGTTTGGGCCTGGCTACACCTTC
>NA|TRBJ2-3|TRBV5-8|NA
CASNYGTQGADTQYF
TGTGCCAGCAACTACGGGACACAGGGAGCAGATACGCAGTATTTT
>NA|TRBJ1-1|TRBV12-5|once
CASGLASDRLSFLNTEAFF
TGTGCTAGTGGTTTGGCTTCCGACAGGCTATCTTTTTTGAACACTGAAGCTTTCTTT
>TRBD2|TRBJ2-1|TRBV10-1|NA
CASSPGTSVRSSYNEQFF
TGCGCCAGCAGCCCCGGGACTAGCGTCAGGAGCTCCTACAATGAGCAGTTCTTC
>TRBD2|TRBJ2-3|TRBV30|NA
CAWSDISRTSGTTDTQYF
TGTGCCTGGAGTGACATCAGCAGGACTAGCGGGACGACAGATACGCAGTATTTT
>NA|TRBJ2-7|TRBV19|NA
CASSAGLSSYEQYF
TGTGCCAGTAGTGCAGGGTTATCGTCCTACGAGCAGTACTTC
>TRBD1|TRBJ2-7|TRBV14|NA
CASSQVTGTARF
TGTGCCAGCAGCCAAGTGACGGGGACAGCGCGCTTC
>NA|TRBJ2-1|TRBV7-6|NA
CASSAWTDTNEQFF
TGTGCCAGCAGCGCTTGGACTGATACAAATGAGCAGTTCTTC
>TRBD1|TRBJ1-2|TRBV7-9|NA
CASSPILLDRVGGYTF
TGTGCCAGCAGCCCTATTCTCCTCGACAGGGTTGGTGGCTACACCTTC
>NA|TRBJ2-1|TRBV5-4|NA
CASSLRSITSDEQFF
TGTGCCAGCAGCTTGCGTTCGATTACCAGCGATGAGCAGTTCTTC
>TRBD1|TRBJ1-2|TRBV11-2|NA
CASSSDRDGYTF
TGTGCCAGCAGCTCAGACAGGGATGGCTACACCTTC
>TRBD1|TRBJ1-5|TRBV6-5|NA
CASSIDRGSNQPQHF
TGTGCCAGCAGTATCGACAGGGGTAGCAATCAGCCCCAGCATTTT
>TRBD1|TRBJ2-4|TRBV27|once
CASSERDGTGQPLAKNIQYF
TGTGCCAGCAGTGAGAGGGACGGGACAGGGCAACCTTTAGCCAAAAACATTCAGTACTTC
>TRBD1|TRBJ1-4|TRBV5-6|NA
CASSPGTGAGVEGEKLFF
TGTGCCAGCAGCCCGGGGACAGGGGCAGGGGTAGAGGGTGAAAAACTGTTTTTT
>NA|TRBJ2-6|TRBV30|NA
CAWIGGSSGANVLTF
TGTGCCTGGATTGGGGGGAGCTCTGGGGCCAACGTCCTGACTTTC